This passage covers 12 T cell receptor beta chains from one sample sequenced in a study of regulatory T cells in long-lasting Graves disease. Specified time point: newly diagnosed GD, antithyroid drugs for less than 3 months. RNA from PBMCs was the source of the TCR library. iRepertoire HTBI primers and Arm-PCR of CDR3 regions built TCR beta libraries. MiXCR, run by TCRdb on the multiplex PCR reads, gives a single entry per CDR3 protein. The table has around 420,000 distinct CDR3 sequences, around 16% seen once; the top ten hold about 24%. The source was peripheral blood mononuclear cells (PBMCs), collected at new diagnosis, from a patient treated with antithyroid drugs. The receptors here all came from a female donor with Graves disease.

In its sample, this clonotype was seen many times. The chain combines TRBV5-5 with TRBJ2-1; TRBD2 aligns across 10 bases. V lost 0 bases to trimming and J lost 0 bases; unmatched junction nucleotides: 21. This CDR3 has 23 amino acids. CDR1 and CDR2 (germline): SGHKS, YYEKEE (reference sequence). In nucleotides, the CDR3 is TGTGCCAGCAGCTTGGTTTATCCGCCGACTTACTTAGCGGGGGGCCTCTCCTACAATGAGCAGTTCTTC. Amino acids: CASSLVYPPTYLAGGLSYNEQFF.

This clonotype was counted many times. V gene TRBV30 combines with J gene TRBJ2-7, with TRBD1 as a possible D gene (5 bases). Germline V gives CDR1 GTSNPN, CDR2 SVGIG (reference sequence). The CDR3 sequence is 15 residues long. V lost 0 bases, J lost 4 bases, and 16 bases lay in between. The CDR3 here is CAWSVRGAGLYEQYF. The CDR3 region has the DNA TGTGCCTGGAGTGTACGTGGGGCAGGTCTTTACGAGCAGTACTTC.

About this clonotype itself: A much larger clone differs from this one at a single base, so this may be a read error. The CDR3 loop reads CSASSGLHGYTF. The CDR3 coding sequence is TGCAGTGCTAGTTCTGGGCTCCATGGCTACACCTTC. This chain uses TRBV20-1 with TRBJ1-2; D is unclear. The CDR3 is 12 amino acids. Trimming left V 3 bases short and J 6 bases short, with 11 bases between. Germline V gene data show CDR1 as DFQATT and CDR2 as SNEGSKA (reference sequence).

This clonotype was seen at least ten times. This chain connects TRBV9 to TRBJ2-3; D might be TRBD1 (5 bases). Per the germline V gene, CDR1 is SGDLS and CDR2 is YYNGEE. V shed 0 bases and J shed 5 bases, with 10 bases lying between them. The CDR3 runs to 14 residues. CDR3 bases: TGTGCCAGCAGCGTAGCGAAGGGGCGAGATACGCAGTATTTT. Protein sequence: CASSVAKGRDTQYF.

The sample holds many counts of this clonotype. V is TRBV20-1 and J is TRBJ2-7; D gene uncertain. Trimming pared 3 bases from V and 1 base from J, leaving 13 bases between. This CDR3 contains 14 residues. CDR1 and CDR2 from the germline V gene are DFQATT and SNEGSKA (reference sequence). The CDR3 DNA is TGCAGTGCTAGTAGGAGAAGCCGTTCCTACGAGCAGTACTTC. Translation: CSASRRSRSYEQYF.

This clonotype was seen ten or more times. The CDR3 is CASRPSVSTDTQYF. For the CDR3, the DNA is TGTGCCAGCAGGCCTAGCGTTAGCACAGATACGCAGTATTTT. The J gene is TRBJ2-3, the V gene TRBV7-2; perhaps TRBD2 as D (6 bases). Germline V lookup: CDR1 SGHTA, CDR2 FQGNSA. The CDR3 contains 14 residues. The ends were cut back, 6 bases at V and 0 bases at J, with 10 bases in the middle.

This clonotype occurred a few times. This CDR3 reads CASSLGLADLYEQYF. CDR3 nucleotide sequence: TGCGCCAGCAGCTTAGGACTAGCGGACCTCTACGAGCAGTACTTC. The genes are TRBV4-1 and TRBJ2-7; 10 positions match TRBD2. From germline, CDR1 is MGHRA and CDR2 YSYEKL. V dropped 5 bases and J dropped 3; count of bases not matched to a gene: 7. The CDR3 loop spans 15 amino acids.

The chain has TRBV6-1 and TRBJ1-5; weak D call: TRBD1 (6 bases). In germline, CDR1 is MNHNS, CDR2 SASEGT. This CDR3 has 14 residues. Trimming removed 6 bases from V and 7 bases from J, with 16 bases in between. The CDR3 bases are TGTGCCAGCAGAAGCGGGACACCGGACCAGCCCCAGCATTTT. This codes for CASRSGTPDQPQHF.

At least ten counts were recorded for this clonotype. DNA for the CDR3: TGTGCCATCAGTGTAAGAGGGATCTATGGCTACACCTTC. It translates to CAISVRGIYGYTF. The chain is built from TRBV10-3 and TRBJ1-2, with D hard to call. The CDR3 consists of 13 residues. Germline-derived CDR1 and CDR2 are ENHRY and SYGVKD. Trimming left V 4 bases short and J 4 bases short, with 10 bases between.

This clonotype was picked up many times. The chain recombines TRBV12-3 or TRBV12-4 with TRBJ2-5; TRBD1 is a possible D gene (6 bases). The V gene lost 0 bases and the J gene lost 4 bases, with 9 bases spanning the gap. The CDR3 covers 14 residues. CDR3 loop: CASSLAQGRETQYF. The CDR3 DNA reads as TGTGCCAGCAGTTTAGCGCAGGGGAGAGAGACCCAGTACTTC.

This clonotype was detected many times. This chain joins TRBV5-1 and TRBJ2-4; no clear D. Trimming cost V 0 bases and J 1 base, with 5 bases left between them. This CDR3 contains 14 residues. Germline V gene lookup returns CDR1 SGHRS and CDR2 YFSETQ. The CDR3 sequence is CASSLDAAKNIQYF. CDR3 coding DNA: TGCGCCAGCAGCTTGGATGCGGCCAAAAACATTCAGTACTTC.

The sample holds many counts of this clonotype. The chain joins TRBV7-2 to TRBJ2-2; TRBD2 matches at 9 bases. The CDR3 is made up of 16 amino acids. The germline CDR1 and CDR2 sequences are SGHTA and FQGNSA. V shed 0 bases, J shed 7 bases, and the junction held 6 bases outside the gene matches. CDR3 amino acids: CASSLAGRGRGGELFF. CDR3 bases: TGTGCCAGCAGCTTAGCGGGTCGCGGGAGGGGCGGGGAGCTGTTTTTT.